The T cell receptor (delta chain) described here comes from a study of γδ T cells in repeated Plasmodium falciparum infection (dated by TCRdb to about 2021). Concerning the study at large: Malian children exposed to intense seasonal malaria transmission were enrolled in the natural-infection arm and compared with Australian children matched for age and gender. Four controlled human malaria infections were administered to about five malaria-naive U.S. adults over around 600 days by bites from P. falciparum NF54-infected Anopheles stephensi mosquitoes. Controlled-infection subjects were sampled at baseline, immediately before selected infections, and 21 days after each infection. Malian gammadelta TCR repertoires were analysed cross-sectionally during no-transmission periods and were analysed longitudinally across acute febrile malaria episodes. In the study, the shaping of the human gammadelta T cell repertoire by repeated Plasmodium falciparum infection was examined using natural infection in Mali and controlled human malaria infection.

Vgamma9/Vdelta2+ and Vdelta2-negative gammadelta T cell populations were flow-sorted from peripheral blood mononuclear cells for bulk TCR repertoire analysis. For CDR1 and CDR2, the germline V gene lists TSWWSYY and QGS. Reading from cysteine to phenylalanine, the CDR3 counts 15 amino acids. Of all the DNA, just the CDR3 is kept, 45 bases in frame from base 1. V ends up 2 bases short and J 6 bases short, with an unmatched junction base count of 9. A note on this clone: Its cognate antigen has yet to be identified. Given a far larger clone just one base away, this is likely a sequencing read error. Other DNA sequences in the sample encode the same CDR3.

The research as a whole found: Generalizability was limited because the Malian cohort was drawn from a small rural village of predominantly one ethnic group. In Vdelta2-negative, largely Vdelta1+, gammadelta TCR repertoires, repeated controlled infections appeared to drive waves of new clonotype selection. Vdelta2-negative gammadelta TCR repertoires from Malian children appeared more clonally expanded, less diverse and less shared than those of Australian children. Analysis of inter-individual variability in gammadelta T cell responses was limited by the small size of the controlled-infection cohort. Vgamma9/Vdelta2+ TCR repertoires showed a highly stable polyclonal repertoire over time and infection, with many inter-individual overlapping TCRgamma sequences.

Library creation used multiplex PCR. TCRdb records Illumina MiSeq as the sequencer. Every sorted gammadelta T cell sample had both its TCR gamma (TRG) and TCR delta (TRD) chains sequenced. In the original analysis: The repertoire analyses used clonotype tree plots, the accumulated frequency of the top 20 clonotypes, and diversity index (DI) and D75 metrics. After TCRdb called clones again from the public reads with CATT, rows with identical DNA were merged. TCRdb assigned the V and J calls; the authors' analysis was not used. The sample table records tens of thousands of delta-chain clones; about 1.5% of these occur just once. Around 8.3% of the sample belongs to the ten largest clones.

This clonotype originated in a pool of human donors (malaria-infected and uninfected, not separated). This chain joins TRDV1 to TRDJ1; 7 nucleotides in the junction match TRDD3. The specimen sequenced was gamma-delta T cells from blood. The CDR3 region reads CALGEFIFWGHKLIF. DNA sequence: TGTGCTCTTGGGGAATTCATCTTCTGGGGGCATAAACTCATCTTT.